The T cell receptor (beta chain) described here comes from a study of T-cell memory formation after mild COVID-19. Whole-study results and caveats: Some clones that responded were present in memory (sampled pre-infection), which suggests cross-reactive memory joined.

The V gene end was trimmed by 0 bases and the J gene end by 5 bases; junction bases not matched to a gene: 5. The CDR3 length is 15 residues. Germline lookup yields CDR1 SGHRS and CDR2 YFSETQ. This clonotype came up many times. The antigen is unknown. MiXCR was run by TCRdb on the 5' RACE reads, yielding one entry per CDR3 protein. The table has 50,000 or so distinct CDR3 sequences, 9.3% seen once; the top ten hold around 11%. V is TRBV5-1 and J is TRBJ2-5; 9 bases line up with TRBD1. This TCR was recovered from an adult woman who had mild COVID-19 (a few samples of this study predate the infection). Cell type and time point are not known. The sequencing sample was made of PBMCs or a T cell subset sorted from them (not recorded which). DNA for the CDR3: TGCGCCAGCAGCTTGGCGCCCGACAGGGGGGAGACCCAGTACTTC. Its protein is CASSLAPDRGETQYF.